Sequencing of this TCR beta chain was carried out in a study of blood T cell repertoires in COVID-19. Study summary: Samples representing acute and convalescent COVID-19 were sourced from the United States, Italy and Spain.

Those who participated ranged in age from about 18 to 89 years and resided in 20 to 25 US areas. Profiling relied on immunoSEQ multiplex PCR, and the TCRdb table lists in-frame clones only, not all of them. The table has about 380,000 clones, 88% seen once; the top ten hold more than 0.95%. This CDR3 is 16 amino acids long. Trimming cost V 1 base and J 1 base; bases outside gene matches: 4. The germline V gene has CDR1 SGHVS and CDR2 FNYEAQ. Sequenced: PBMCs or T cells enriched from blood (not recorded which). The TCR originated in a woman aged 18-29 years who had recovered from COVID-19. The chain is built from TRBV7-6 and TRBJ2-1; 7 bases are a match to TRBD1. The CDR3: CASSLDQGQSYNEQFF. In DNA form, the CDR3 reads TGTGCCAGCAGCTTAGATCAGGGACAGTCCTACAATGAGCAGTTCTTC. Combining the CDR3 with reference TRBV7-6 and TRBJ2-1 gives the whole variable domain GAGVSQSPRYKVTKRGQDVALRCDPISGHVSLYWYRQALGQGPEFLTYFNYEAQQDKSGLPNDRFSAERPEGSISTLTIQRTEQRDSAMYRCASSLDQGQSYNEQFFGPGTRLTVL.